A selection of T cell receptor beta chains follows, all from one sample in a study of blood T cell repertoires in COVID-19. TCRdb keeps only in-frame clones here, not all; method: immunoSEQ multiplex PCR. This table has some 67,000 clones, about 90% appearing once. Sequences were obtained from peripheral blood. These receptors all stem from a man aged 45-65 years with active COVID-19. Each CDR3 is given with its conserved first and last residue. The D gene is left open where the match is weak. For some rows the clone size is stated as once, few or many, or as a class when expanded; others skip it.

V gene: TRBV5-4; J gene: TRBJ2-5; D gene: .; clone size: .; CDR3 length: 12; CDR3 DNA: TGTGCCAGCAGCCTCCCGGGGGAGACCCAGTACTTC; CDR3 protein: CASSLPGETQYF
V gene: TRBV3-1/TRBV3-2; J gene: TRBJ1-1; D gene: TRBD1; clone size: .; CDR3 length: 17; CDR3 DNA: TGTGCCAGCAGCCAAGATCAAGGGACAGGGAAGAACACTGAAGCTTTCTTT; CDR3 protein: CASSQDQGTGKNTEAFF
V gene: TRBV18; J gene: TRBJ2-2; D gene: TRBD2; clone size: .; CDR3 length: 16; CDR3 DNA: TGTGCCAGCTCACCTGGGACTAGCGGGAGAACCGGGGAGCTGTTTTTT; CDR3 protein: CASSPGTSGRTGELFF
V gene: TRBV6-5; J gene: TRBJ1-2; D gene: .; clone size: few; CDR3 length: 13; CDR3 DNA: TGTGCCAGCAGCCCGGACAGAACCTATGGCTACACCTTC; CDR3 protein: CASSPDRTYGYTF
V gene: TRBV11-2; J gene: TRBJ2-1; D gene: TRBD1; clone size: .; CDR3 length: 16; CDR3 DNA: TGTGCCAGCAGCTTCAGTGGAGGGACAGGGATCGATGAGCAGTTCTTC; CDR3 protein: CASSFSGGTGIDEQFF
V gene: TRBV19; J gene: TRBJ2-1; D gene: TRBD2; clone size: .; CDR3 length: 18; CDR3 DNA: TGTGCCAGTAGTATAGATGCTCTAGCGGGAGGTCTCTACAATGAGCAGTTCTTC; CDR3 protein: CASSIDALAGGLYNEQFF
V gene: TRBV30; J gene: TRBJ2-5; D gene: TRBD1; clone size: once; CDR3 length: 16; CDR3 DNA: TGTGCCTGGAGCCCAACGGGGGGACAGGGGTCAGAGACCCAGTACTTC; CDR3 protein: CAWSPTGGQGSETQYF
V gene: TRBV2; J gene: TRBJ1-1; D gene: .; clone size: .; CDR3 length: 13; CDR3 DNA: TGTGCCAGCAGTTTATTAATGAACACTGAAGCTTTCTTT; CDR3 protein: CASSLLMNTEAFF
V gene: TRBV27; J gene: TRBJ2-1; D gene: TRBD1; clone size: .; CDR3 length: 17; CDR3 DNA: TGTGCCAGCAGTTTCCGAGAGACAGGGGCCGGTTACAATGAGCAGTTCTTC; CDR3 protein: CASSFRETGAGYNEQFF
V gene: TRBV9; J gene: TRBJ1-3; D gene: TRBD1; clone size: .; CDR3 length: 16; CDR3 DNA: TGTGCCAGCAGCGCGCTACCGACAGGGGTTGGAAACACCATATATTTT; CDR3 protein: CASSALPTGVGNTIYF
V gene: TRBV11-3; J gene: TRBJ2-2; D gene: TRBD1; clone size: .; CDR3 length: 18; CDR3 DNA: TGTGCCAGCAGCCCCCAGGTGGGACAGTCCACGAACACCGGGGAGCTGTTTTTT; CDR3 protein: CASSPQVGQSTNTGELFF
V gene: TRBV2; J gene: TRBJ2-3; D gene: TRBD2; clone size: .; CDR3 length: 17; CDR3 DNA: TGTGCCAGCAGTGAACCGGGACTAGCGGTTTTCACAGATACGCAGTATTTT; CDR3 protein: CASSEPGLAVFTDTQYF
V gene: TRBV27; J gene: TRBJ2-7; D gene: TRBD2; clone size: .; CDR3 length: 13; CDR3 DNA: TGTGCCAGCAGCCCAAGAGGGCTAGCGGGACAGTACTTC; CDR3 protein: CASSPRGLAGQYF
V gene: TRBV30; J gene: TRBJ2-5; D gene: TRBD2; clone size: .; CDR3 length: 16; CDR3 DNA: TGTGCCTGGAGTGTTAGCGGGAGCGCGTTCCAAGAGACCCAGTACTTC; CDR3 protein: CAWSVSGSAFQETQYF
V gene: TRBV5-6; J gene: TRBJ2-1; D gene: TRBD2; clone size: .; CDR3 length: 13; CDR3 DNA: TGTGCCAGCAGCCCCGGGACTAGCGGGAGAAGTGTCTTC; CDR3 protein: CASSPGTSGRSVF
V gene: TRBV4-1; J gene: TRBJ2-1; D gene: TRBD2; clone size: .; CDR3 length: 15; CDR3 DNA: TGCGCCAGCAGCACTCGCGCGGGAGACTACAATGAGCAGTTCTTC; CDR3 protein: CASSTRAGDYNEQFF
V gene: TRBV2; J gene: TRBJ2-6; D gene: TRBD1; clone size: .; CDR3 length: 18; CDR3 DNA: TGTGCCAGCAGTGAGCAGGGGGCTCTTGGGTCTGGGGCCAACGTCCTGACTTTC; CDR3 protein: CASSEQGALGSGANVLTF
V gene: TRBV14; J gene: TRBJ2-3; D gene: .; clone size: .; CDR3 length: 15; CDR3 DNA: TGTGCCAGCAATCCGCAGAACGCCCCTTCGGATACGCAGTATTTT; CDR3 protein: CASNPQNAPSDTQYF
V gene: TRBV6-5; J gene: TRBJ1-5; D gene: .; clone size: .; CDR3 length: 13; CDR3 DNA: TGTGCCACCAATAACAGAGGCAATCAGCCCCAGCATTTT; CDR3 protein: CATNNRGNQPQHF
V gene: TRBV10-2; J gene: TRBJ2-7; D gene: TRBD1; clone size: .; CDR3 length: 14; CDR3 DNA: TGCGCCAGCAGGACAGGGTTAGGGACCTACGAGCAGTACTTC; CDR3 protein: CASRTGLGTYEQYF
V gene: TRBV18; J gene: TRBJ1-1; D gene: .; clone size: .; CDR3 length: 17; CDR3 DNA: TGTGCCAGCTCACCAGTCGTTGGGGGGGCCCTGAACACTGAAGCTTTCTTT; CDR3 protein: CASSPVVGGALNTEAFF
V gene: TRBV4-1; J gene: TRBJ2-5; D gene: TRBD2; clone size: .; CDR3 length: 18; CDR3 DNA: TGCGCCAGCAGCCCACGGACTAGCGGGAGGGGGACCGGAGAGACCCAGTACTTC; CDR3 protein: CASSPRTSGRGTGETQYF
V gene: TRBV4-3; J gene: TRBJ2-6; D gene: .; clone size: .; CDR3 length: 14; CDR3 DNA: TGCGCCAGCCGTTCAGGCTCTGGGGCCAACGTCCTGACTTTC; CDR3 protein: CASRSGSGANVLTF
V gene: TRBV6-2/TRBV6-3; J gene: TRBJ2-6; D gene: TRBD1; clone size: .; CDR3 length: 19; CDR3 DNA: TGTGCCAGCAGTTACTCGAGAACAGGGGAGAAGCCTGGGGCCAACGTCCTGACTTTC; CDR3 protein: CASSYSRTGEKPGANVLTF
V gene: TRBV29-1; J gene: TRBJ2-1; D gene: TRBD2; clone size: .; CDR3 length: 13; CDR3 DNA: TGCAGCGTGGGGGGGTCCCGCTGGGGTGAGCAGTTCTTC; CDR3 protein: CSVGGSRWGEQFF
V gene: TRBV2; J gene: TRBJ2-3; D gene: .; clone size: .; CDR3 length: 16; CDR3 DNA: TGTGCCAGCAGTAGGACACCCTCTTATAGCACAGATACGCAGTATTTT; CDR3 protein: CASSRTPSYSTDTQYF
V gene: TRBV5-1; J gene: TRBJ2-3; D gene: .; clone size: .; CDR3 length: 14; CDR3 DNA: TGCGCCAGCAGCTTGGGTAGCGCCACAGATACGCAGTATTTT; CDR3 protein: CASSLGSATDTQYF
V gene: TRBV7-8; J gene: TRBJ1-4; D gene: .; clone size: .; CDR3 length: 16; CDR3 DNA: TGTGCCAGCAGCCCAACAGTCACAGCAACTAATGAAAAACTGTTTTTT; CDR3 protein: CASSPTVTATNEKLFF
V gene: TRBV6-5; J gene: TRBJ2-1; D gene: TRBD2; clone size: .; CDR3 length: 14; CDR3 DNA: TGTGCCAGCAGTCAACCGGGGGGAAATGAGCGGCAGTTCTTC; CDR3 protein: CASSQPGGNERQFF
V gene: TRBV12-1; J gene: TRBJ2-7; D gene: .; clone size: .; CDR3 length: 15; CDR3 DNA: TGTGCCAGCAGCCAAAGACATGGTGGACTTAGTTCGCAGTACTTC; CDR3 protein: CASSQRHGGLSSQYF
V gene: TRBV19; J gene: TRBJ1-2; D gene: .; clone size: .; CDR3 length: 12; CDR3 DNA: TGTGCCAGTAGTATAAGAGCGTATGGCTACACCTTC; CDR3 protein: CASSIRAYGYTF
V gene: TRBV7-6; J gene: TRBJ1-1; D gene: TRBD1; clone size: .; CDR3 length: 17; CDR3 DNA: TGTGCCAGCAGCTTAGGTCGGGACAGCCCAAGAAACACTGAAGCTTTCTTT; CDR3 protein: CASSLGRDSPRNTEAFF
V gene: TRBV9; J gene: TRBJ2-4; D gene: TRBD1; clone size: .; CDR3 length: 14; CDR3 DNA: TGTGCCAGCAGCCCCCGACAGGGGGGAAACATTCAGTACTTC; CDR3 protein: CASSPRQGGNIQYF
V gene: TRBV7-9; J gene: TRBJ1-2; D gene: .; clone size: .; CDR3 length: 14; CDR3 DNA: TGTGCCAGCAGCGCCGAGGGACTCAGCTATGGCTACACCTTC; CDR3 protein: CASSAEGLSYGYTF
V gene: TRBV10-3; J gene: TRBJ1-4; D gene: TRBD1; clone size: few; CDR3 length: 15; CDR3 DNA: TGTGCCATCAGTCCGACCGGGACAGCGAGTGAAAAACTGTTTTTT; CDR3 protein: CAISPTGTASEKLFF
V gene: TRBV9; J gene: TRBJ2-1; D gene: TRBD1; clone size: .; CDR3 length: 15; CDR3 DNA: TGTGCCAGCAGCGTTACGGGACAGAACTTCAATGAGCAGTTCTTC; CDR3 protein: CASSVTGQNFNEQFF
V gene: TRBV11-2; J gene: TRBJ2-3; D gene: .; clone size: few; CDR3 length: 18; CDR3 DNA: TGTGCCAGCAGCTTATCGAACCCGACAGAGACTAGCACAGATACGCAGTATTTT; CDR3 protein: CASSLSNPTETSTDTQYF
V gene: TRBV9; J gene: TRBJ1-3; D gene: TRBD1; clone size: .; CDR3 length: 15; CDR3 DNA: TGTGCCAGCAGCGCCAGGGGGCTGGAAGGAAACACCATATATTTT; CDR3 protein: CASSARGLEGNTIYF
V gene: TRBV3-1/TRBV3-2; J gene: TRBJ2-5; D gene: .; clone size: .; CDR3 length: 13; CDR3 DNA: TGTGCCAGCAGCCTGTGGGGCACTGAGACCCAGTACTTC; CDR3 protein: CASSLWGTETQYF
V gene: TRBV3-1/TRBV3-2; J gene: TRBJ1-6; D gene: TRBD1; clone size: .; CDR3 length: 14; CDR3 DNA: TGTGCCAGCAGCTTCCGACAGGGTAATTCACCCCTCCACTTT; CDR3 protein: CASSFRQGNSPLHF